The entry below gives a single T cell receptor (beta chain) sequence along with its context. This entry belongs to a study of blood T cell repertoires in COVID-19. Study summary: The origin of the acute and convalescent COVID-19 samples was the United States, Italy and Spain. PBMCs, B-cell-depleted T cells, or T cells provided the cDNA or gDNA that made up the material.

The J segment lost 6 bases and the V segment lost 1 base, leaving 3 bases of the junction unmatched. This CDR3 comprises 15 residues. Germline V gene data show CDR1 as LGHNA and CDR2 as YNFKEQ. Per the study methods: Using reference gene primer amplification, nucleated cell counts were estimated. Libraries were prepared by immunoSEQ multiplex PCR; TCRdb keeps only in-frame clonotypes and omits some of them. That table supplies the V and J calls and clone size; D and trimming were determined from the DNA. The sample lists 200,000 to 300,000 clones; 65% to 85% were seen once. Source material: peripheral blood. The chain uses TRBV4-2 and TRBJ1-6; 7 bases agree with TRBD1. The receptor's source is a woman of 80 years or more with acute or convalescent COVID-19. The chain's CDR3 is CASSQGGTANSPLHF. In DNA, the CDR3 is TGTGCCAGCAGCCAAGGAGGGACAGCTAATTCACCCCTCCACTTT.